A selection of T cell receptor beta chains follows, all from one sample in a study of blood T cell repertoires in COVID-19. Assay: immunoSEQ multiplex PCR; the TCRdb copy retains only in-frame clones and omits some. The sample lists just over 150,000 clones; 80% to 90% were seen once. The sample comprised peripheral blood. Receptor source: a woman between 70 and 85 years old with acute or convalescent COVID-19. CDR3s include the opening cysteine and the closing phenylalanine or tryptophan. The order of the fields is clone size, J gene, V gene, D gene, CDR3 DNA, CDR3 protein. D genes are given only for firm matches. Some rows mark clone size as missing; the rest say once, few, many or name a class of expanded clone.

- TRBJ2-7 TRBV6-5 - TGTGCCAGCTCGACTAGTTCGTCCGAGCAGTACTTC CASSTSSSEQYF
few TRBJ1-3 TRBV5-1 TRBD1 TGCGCCAGCAGCCCCAGAACCGGGACAGGGGCTACCTCTGGAAACACCATATATTTT CASSPRTGTGATSGNTIYF
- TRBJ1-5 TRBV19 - TGTGCCAGTAGTCCACGACAGGAACGGCCCCAGCATTTT CASSPRQERPQHF
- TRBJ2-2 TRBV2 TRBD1 TGTGCCAGCGGTTTAGGGGACAGGGGGACTGGGGAGCTGTTTTTT CASGLGDRGTGELFF
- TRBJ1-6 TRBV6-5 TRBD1 TGTGCCAGCAGAGGGACAGGGTACCATTCACCCCTCCACTTT CASRGTGYHSPLHF
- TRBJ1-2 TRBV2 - TGTGCCAGCAGTGAAACAGGATTTTCCTATGGCTACACCTTC CASSETGFSYGYTF
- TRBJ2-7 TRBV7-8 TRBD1 TGTGCCAGCAGCCCCGTGGGACAGGGGCGCTACGAGCAGTACTTC CASSPVGQGRYEQYF
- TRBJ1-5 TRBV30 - TGTGCCTGGAGTGTACGAGGACACCATAATCAGCCCCAGCATTTT CAWSVRGHHNQPQHF
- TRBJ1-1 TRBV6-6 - TGTGCCAGCAGTCCCCCGCAGGGCACCTTTCCTGAAGCTTTCTTT CASSPPQGTFPEAFF
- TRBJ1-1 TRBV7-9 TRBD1 TGTGCCAGCAGCCCCGGGGACAGGGACACTGAAGCTTTCTTT CASSPGDRDTEAFF
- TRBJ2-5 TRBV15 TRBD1 TGTGCCACCAGCAGAGGCCGGGGACAGCAAGAGACCCAGTACTTC CATSRGRGQQETQYF
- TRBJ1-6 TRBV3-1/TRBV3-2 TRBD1 TGTGCCAGCAGCCAAGATCCAGGGGGGAATTCACCCCTCCACTTT CASSQDPGGNSPLHF
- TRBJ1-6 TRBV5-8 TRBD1 TGTGCCAGCAGCTTTGACGACAGGGTTGAATCACCCCTCCACTTT CASSFDDRVESPLHF
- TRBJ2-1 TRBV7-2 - TGTGCCAGCAGCCAAGGGGGCGGGGGGCTGAATGAGCAGTTCTTC CASSQGGGGLNEQFF
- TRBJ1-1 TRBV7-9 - TGTGCCAGCAGCTTAGCGATGGGAAGGGGGACTGAAGCTTTCTTT CASSLAMGRGTEAFF
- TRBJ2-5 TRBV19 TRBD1 TGTGCCAGTAGTTCTCGACAGGGGAGAGGGGAGACCCAGTACTTC CASSSRQGRGETQYF
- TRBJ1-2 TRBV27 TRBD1 TGTGCCAGCAGTAGGAACGTACAGGGGGCGCGAGTTAACTATGGCTACACCTTC CASSRNVQGARVNYGYTF
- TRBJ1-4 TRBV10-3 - TGTGCCATCAGTGAGACCACCGGGACACCTAATGAAAAACTGTTTTTT CAISETTGTPNEKLFF
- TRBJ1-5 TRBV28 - TGTGCCAGCAGCCTACAGGGACGCAATCAGCCCCAGCATTTT CASSLQGRNQPQHF
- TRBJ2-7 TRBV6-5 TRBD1 TGTGCCAGCAAAGACAGGGGCGTGGGGGACGAGCAGTACTTC CASKDRGVGDEQYF
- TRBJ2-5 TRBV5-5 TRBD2 TGTGCCAGCAGCGACGGGAGCGGGGGGGCCGCAGAGACCCAGTACTTC CASSDGSGGAAETQYF
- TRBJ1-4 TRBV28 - TGTGCCAGCAGTTTGGGAGGCGTCGGTGAAAAACTGTTTTTT CASSLGGVGEKLFF
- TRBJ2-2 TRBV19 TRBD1 TGTGCCAGTAGTATATGGTCAGGGGGCGCCTTAGGGGCCGGGGAGCTGTTTTTT CASSIWSGGALGAGELFF
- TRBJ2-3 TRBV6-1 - TGTGCCAGCAGTGAGACATTGCTCGCTAGCACAGATACGCAGTATTTT CASSETLLASTDTQYF
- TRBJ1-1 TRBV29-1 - TGCAGCGTTGGCAGGGTTGAAGCTTTCTTT CSVGRVEAFF
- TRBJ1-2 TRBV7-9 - TGTGCCAGCAGCTTAGGACAGACTAACTATGGCTACACCTTC CASSLGQTNYGYTF
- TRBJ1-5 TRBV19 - TGTGCCAGTAGTATGTTGGGGGGGAGCAATCAGCCCCAGCATTTT CASSMLGGSNQPQHF
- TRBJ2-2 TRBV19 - TGTGCCAGTAGGCTGGACATTAACACCGGGGAGCTGTTTTTT CASRLDINTGELFF
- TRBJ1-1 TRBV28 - TGTGCCAGCAGTTTACTGGAGCGCACTGAAGCTTTCTTT CASSLLERTEAFF
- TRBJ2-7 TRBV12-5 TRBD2 TGTGCTAGTGCCCTGACTAGCGCAACCTACGAGCAGTACTTC CASALTSATYEQYF
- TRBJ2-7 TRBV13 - TGTGCCAGCAGCATAGCTCCTAGCGCTTTTGACGAGCAGTACTTC CASSIAPSAFDEQYF
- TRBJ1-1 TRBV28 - TGTGCCAGCAGATCCCCTCCCGGGGGGCAGGGAACTGAAGCTTTCTTT CASRSPPGGQGTEAFF
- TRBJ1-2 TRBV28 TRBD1 TGTGCCAGCACTAGGGGGTCGACAGGGGGCGTGGGCTACACCTTC CASTRGSTGGVGYTF
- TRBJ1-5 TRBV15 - TGTGCCACCAGCACTCGGGGGGCCGCAGGCAATCAGCCCCAGCATTTT CATSTRGAAGNQPQHF
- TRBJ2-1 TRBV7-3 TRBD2 TGTGCCAGCAGCTTATTCCTAGCGGGGGGGCGAAATGAGCAGTTCTTC CASSLFLAGGRNEQFF
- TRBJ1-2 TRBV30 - TGTGCCTGGAGCAAATATCTGACAGAGCGGGAAAGCGGCTACACCTTC CAWSKYLTERESGYTF
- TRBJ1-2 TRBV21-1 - TGTGCCAGCACCCTCACGGGGGACGGCTACACCTTC CASTLTGDGYTF
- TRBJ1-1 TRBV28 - TGTGCCAGCAGTTTATCGGCAGGTGAAGCTTTCTTT CASSLSAGEAFF
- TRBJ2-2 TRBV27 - TGTGCCAGCAGTTTCAGGGTTGCCGGGGAGCTGTTTTTT CASSFRVAGELFF
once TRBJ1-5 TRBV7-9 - TGTGCCAGCAGCTTCATGGGGGGAAGCAATCAGCCCCAGCATTTT CASSFMGGSNQPQHF
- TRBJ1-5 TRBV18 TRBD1 TGTGCCAGCTCACGGGACAGGGGTCTTAGCAATCAGCCCCAGCATTTT CASSRDRGLSNQPQHF
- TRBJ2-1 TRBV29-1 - TGCAGCCTAGGGGGTAGTGCTAGCAATGAGCAGTTCTTC CSLGGSASNEQFF